The sequence of this T cell receptor beta chain was determined in a study of long-term antiretroviral therapy in people with HIV. About the research overall: The earliest samples predate the 2015 immediate-ART recommendation by about a decade. Study-level findings and limits: Against controls, HIV repertoires showed narrower ranges of CDR3 length. Records did not include ART adherence, viral resistance or therapy changes. The repertoire was dominated at all time points by clones expanded before ART.

Concerning this clone: Its antigen is unknown.

Germline V gives CDR1 SGHAT, CDR2 FQDESV (reference sequence). The V and J ends lost 3 bases and 8 bases, in that order; junction bases with no gene match: 6. The CDR3 contains 13 residues. The libraries were made with immunoSEQ v3.0 at survey level. Sequencing used immunoSEQ multiplex PCR; TCRdb keeps in-frame clones, though not all of them. The data show tens of thousands of clones, approximately 75% seen once. Sequenced material: unsorted PBMCs, taken 3 years after starting antiretroviral therapy. The rearrangement links TRBV11-1 to TRBJ1-2; 7 bases are shared with TRBD1. The receptor was isolated from a man over 45 with HIV. The DNA of the CDR3 is TGTGCCAGCAGCTTGCCAGGGGGTAAGGGCTACACCTTC. This encodes CASSLPGGKGYTF. The full variable domain, completed using reference TRBV11-1 and TRBJ1-2, is EAEVAQSPRYKITEKSQAVAFWCDPISGHATLYWYRQILGQGPELLVQFQDESVVDDSQLPKDRFSAERLKGVDSTLKIQPAELGDSAMYLCASSLPGGKGYTFGSGTRLTVV.